The subject of this entry is one T cell receptor beta chain. This specimen belongs to a study of blood T cell repertoires in COVID-19. Study details: Nucleic acid was either cDNA or gDNA, and it came from T cells, B-cell-depleted T cells, or PBMCs.

Trimming left V 4 bases short and J 0 bases short, with 6 bases between. The CDR3 loop spans 13 amino acids. Germline CDR1 and CDR2: SGHDN and FVKESK. The table came from immunoSEQ multiplex PCR; TCRdb's copy has only in-frame clones and leaves some out. The data contain approximately 150,000 clones, around 86% of them singletons. Specimen: peripheral blood. This TCR was sampled from a woman of 80 years or more with COVID-19, enrolled during active disease. V and J are TRBV14 and TRBJ1-1; D uncertain. As DNA, the CDR3 is TGTGCCAGCAGCCTACAAGTGAACACTGAAGCTTTCTTT. This encodes CASSLQVNTEAFF.